This T cell receptor beta chain was identified in a study of beta chain features in type 1 diabetes. Study-wide points: Researchers reported that naive, central memory and Treg TCRB repertoires appeared more similar in patients than in healthy donors. Across all four CD4+ subsets, people with type 1 diabetes showed modestly shorter TCRB CDR3s.

Stem cell-like memory, regulatory, central memory and naive CD4+ cells were sorted via CD45RO/CCR7/CD25/CD127/CD95/CD27. Purity exceeded 95% in all sorted populations. The V end was cut by 0 bases, the J end by 0 bases, with 5 bases between. Germline lookup yields CDR1 SGHRS and CDR2 YFSETQ. CDR3 length: 14 residues. Concerning this clone itself: The antigen is unknown. The same CDR3 arises from other DNA sequences in this sample as well.

Isolated RNA was reverse transcribed in full, so expressed TCRB transcripts were sequenced. Sequencing used immunoSEQ multiplex PCR; TCRdb keeps in-frame clones, though not all of them. The sample lists about 330,000 clones, 8% to 13% seen once, with about 0.015% in the top ten. V gene TRBV5-1 combines with J gene TRBJ2-3; D is undetermined. The sample consisted of naive CD4+ T cells from blood. The origin of this receptor is a woman in her 30s in good health. CDR3 DNA sequence: TGCGCCAGCAGCTTGGGGGCCAGCACAGATACGCAGTATTTT. It codes for CASSLGASTDTQYF.